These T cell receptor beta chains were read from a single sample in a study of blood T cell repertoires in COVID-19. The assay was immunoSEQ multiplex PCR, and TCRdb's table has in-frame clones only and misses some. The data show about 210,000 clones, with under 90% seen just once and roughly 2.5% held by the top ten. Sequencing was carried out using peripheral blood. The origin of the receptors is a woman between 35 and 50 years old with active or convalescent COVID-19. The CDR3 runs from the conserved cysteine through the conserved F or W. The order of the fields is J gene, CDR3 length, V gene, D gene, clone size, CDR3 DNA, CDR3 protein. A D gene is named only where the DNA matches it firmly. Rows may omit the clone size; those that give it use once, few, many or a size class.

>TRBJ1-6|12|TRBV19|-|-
TGTGCCAGTAGTGTGAGTAATTCACCCCTCCACTTT
CASSVSNSPLHF
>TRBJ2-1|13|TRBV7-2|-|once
TGTGCCAGCAGCTTACCCGGACAATTGTTGCAGTTCTTC
CASSLPGQLLQFF
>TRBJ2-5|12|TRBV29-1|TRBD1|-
TGCAGCGGAGGGGGCAGCCAACGGACCCAGTACTTC
CSGGGSQRTQYF
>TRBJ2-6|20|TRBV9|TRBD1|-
TGTGCCAGCAGCGTCCCGGCGCCCGGGACAGGGAGCTCTGGGGCCAACGTCCTGACTTTC
CASSVPAPGTGSSGANVLTF
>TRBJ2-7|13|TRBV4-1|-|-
TGCGCCAGCTTATCCTATCGCTCGGGGGAGCAGTACTTC
CASLSYRSGEQYF
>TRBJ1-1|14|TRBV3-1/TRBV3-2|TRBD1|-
TGTGCCAGCAGCCAAATGACAGGGGAGACTGAAGCTTTCTTT
CASSQMTGETEAFF
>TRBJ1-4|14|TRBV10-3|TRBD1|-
TGTGCCATCCAACGACAGGGGCCGAATGAAAAACTGTTTTTT
CAIQRQGPNEKLFF
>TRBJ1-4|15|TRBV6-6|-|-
TGTGCCAGCAGTGATACAGGGTTGGCTAATGAAAAACTGTTTTTT
CASSDTGLANEKLFF
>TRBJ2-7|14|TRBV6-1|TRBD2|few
TGTGCCAGCAGTGAGACTAGCGGGAGTTTCGAGCAGTACTTC
CASSETSGSFEQYF
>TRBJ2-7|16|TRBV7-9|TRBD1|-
TGTGCCAGCACTCTTGAACCGGGACAGGGGGCGAGAGAGCAGTACTTC
CASTLEPGQGAREQYF
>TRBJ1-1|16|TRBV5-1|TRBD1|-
TGCGCCAGCAGCACCAACAGGGGGCAAGGGAACACTGAAGCTTTCTTT
CASSTNRGQGNTEAFF
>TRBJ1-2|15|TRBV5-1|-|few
TGCGCCAGCAGCTTGAGTCAGGGGCATTCTACTGGCTACACCTTC
CASSLSQGHSTGYTF
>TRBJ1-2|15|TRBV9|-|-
TGTGCCAGCAGCGCTCATGAGGCCCCTAGCTATGGCTACACCTTC
CASSAHEAPSYGYTF
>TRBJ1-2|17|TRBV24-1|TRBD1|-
TGTGCCTCCTTGAAACCGGGACAGGAGCCCTCTAACTATGGCTACACCTTC
CASLKPGQEPSNYGYTF
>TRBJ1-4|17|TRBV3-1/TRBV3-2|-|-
TGTGCCAGCAGCCAAGATCCCGGCTCAGGGCCAAATGAAAAACTGTTTTTT
CASSQDPGSGPNEKLFF
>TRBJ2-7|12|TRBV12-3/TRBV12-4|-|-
TGTGCCAGCAGTGATCAGGACTACGAGCAGTACTTC
CASSDQDYEQYF
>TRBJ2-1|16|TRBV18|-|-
TGTGCCAGCTCACTAAGGGCCAGGGGAAGAGGGAATGAGCAGTTCTTC
CASSLRARGRGNEQFF
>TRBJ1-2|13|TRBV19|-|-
TGTGCCAGTAGTGCCCGGGGGTCGGGGCGCTACACCTTC
CASSARGSGRYTF
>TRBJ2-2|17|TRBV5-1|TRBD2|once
TGCGCCAGCAGCTTGAGTAGGACTAGCGGGGACGCTGGGGAGCTGTTTTTT
CASSLSRTSGDAGELFF
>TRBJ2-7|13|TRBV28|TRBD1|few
TGTGCCAGCAGGGAGACAGGGATGGGGGAGCAGTACTTC
CASRETGMGEQYF
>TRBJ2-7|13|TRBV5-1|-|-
TGCGCCAGCAGCTCCGCAGGCTCCTACGAGCAGTACTTC
CASSSAGSYEQYF
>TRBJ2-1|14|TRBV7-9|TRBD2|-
TGTGCCAGCAGCTGGGGGACTAGCGGGGATGAGCAGTTCTTC
CASSWGTSGDEQFF
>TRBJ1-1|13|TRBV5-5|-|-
TGTGCCAGCAGGACCGACAGTTTAGCTGAAGCTTTCTTT
CASRTDSLAEAFF
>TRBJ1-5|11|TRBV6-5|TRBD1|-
TGTGCCAGCAGCATAGGACAGGGATCACATTTT
CASSIGQGSHF
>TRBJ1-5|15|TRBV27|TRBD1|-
TGTGCCAGCAGTTTGGGCAGGGGGATCAATCAGCCCCAGCATTTT
CASSLGRGINQPQHF
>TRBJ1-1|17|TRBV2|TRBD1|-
TGTGCCAGTACCGACTCCGGGACAGTACCCATGAACACTGAAGCTTTCTTT
CASTDSGTVPMNTEAFF
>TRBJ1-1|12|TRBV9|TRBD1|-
TGTGCCAGCAGCGTAGGGGACAGTGAAGCTTTCTTT
CASSVGDSEAFF
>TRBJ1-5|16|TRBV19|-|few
TGTGCCAGTAGACATCCTACTAACAGGGAGAGTCAGCCCCAGCATTTT
CASRHPTNRESQPQHF
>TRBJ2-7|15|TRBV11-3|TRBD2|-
TGTGCCAGCAGCTTAGGCCCAGGCGGGAGATACGAGCAGTACTTC
CASSLGPGGRYEQYF
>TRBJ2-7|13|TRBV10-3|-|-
TGTGCCATCAGTGTGGACAGGGAGGGCGAGCAGTACTTC
CAISVDREGEQYF
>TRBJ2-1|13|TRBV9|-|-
TGTGCCAGCAGCGTAACTCTCGGCAATGAGCAGTTCTTC
CASSVTLGNEQFF
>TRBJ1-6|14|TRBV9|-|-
TGTGCCAGCAGCGTAGCCCCCAATAATTCACCCCTCCACTTT
CASSVAPNNSPLHF
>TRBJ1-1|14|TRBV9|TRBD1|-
TGTGCCAGCAGCAGGGGGCGCAGGGAAACTGAAGCTTTCTTT
CASSRGRRETEAFF
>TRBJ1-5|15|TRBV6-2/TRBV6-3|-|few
TGTGCCAGCAGTACAGGGACCTATAGCAATCAGCCCCAGCATTTT
CASSTGTYSNQPQHF
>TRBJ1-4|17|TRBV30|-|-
TGTGCCTGGAGTGTGGGAACCTACAGGGCGACTAATGAAAAACTGTTTTTT
CAWSVGTYRATNEKLFF
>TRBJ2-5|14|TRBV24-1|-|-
TGTGCCACCAGTGTCAAGACAGGCGACGAGACCCAGTACTTC
CATSVKTGDETQYF
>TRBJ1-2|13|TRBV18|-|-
TGTGCCAGCTCACCACCGACAGACTATGGCTACACCTTC
CASSPPTDYGYTF
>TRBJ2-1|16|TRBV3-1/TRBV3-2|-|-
TGTGCCAGCACCCTAGGTGGCGGACTCTCCTACAATGAGCAGTTCTTC
CASTLGGGLSYNEQFF
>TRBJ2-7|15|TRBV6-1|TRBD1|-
TGTGCCAGCAGTGAATTGGGCAGGGGGCTGACGGTGCAGTACTTC
CASSELGRGLTVQYF
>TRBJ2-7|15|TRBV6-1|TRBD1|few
TGTGCCAGCAGTGAATTGGGACAGGGCTCTTACGAGCAGTACTTC
CASSELGQGSYEQYF
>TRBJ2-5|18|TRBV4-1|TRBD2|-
TGCGCCAGCAGCCAAGACGCCGGGACTAGCGGGGAGGGGGAGACCCAGTACTTC
CASSQDAGTSGEGETQYF
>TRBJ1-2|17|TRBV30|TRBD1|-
TGTGCCTGGAGTTCACGGGGACAGGGGGCCCGTGGATATGGCTACACCTTC
CAWSSRGQGARGYGYTF
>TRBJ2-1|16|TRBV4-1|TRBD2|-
TGCGCCAGCAGCCAAGATGCAGCGGGAGGGCTCAATGAGCAGTTCTTC
CASSQDAAGGLNEQFF
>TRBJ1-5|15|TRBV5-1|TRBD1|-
TGCGCCAGCAGCTTGGAGGGGGCCAGTAATCAGCCCCAGCATTTT
CASSLEGASNQPQHF
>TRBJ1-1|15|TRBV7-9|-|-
TGTGCCAGCAGCTTAATTTCGGGGGGCCACTCTGAAGCTTTCTTT
CASSLISGGHSEAFF
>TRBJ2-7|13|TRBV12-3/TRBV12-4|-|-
TGTGCCAGCAGTTTCTTTAGTGTGATCGAGCAGTACTTC
CASSFFSVIEQYF
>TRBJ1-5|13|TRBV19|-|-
TGTGCCAGTAGTATACAGACGGGACAGCCCCAGCATTTT
CASSIQTGQPQHF
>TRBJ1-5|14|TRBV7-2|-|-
TGTGCCAGCAGCTTAAGAGAGGGCAATCAGCCCCAGCATTTT
CASSLREGNQPQHF
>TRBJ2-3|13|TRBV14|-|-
TGTGCCAGCAGCCAAGATCTAGCAGATACGCAGTATTTT
CASSQDLADTQYF
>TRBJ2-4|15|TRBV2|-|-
TGTGCCAGCAGAAAACAGGGAGCTAGGGGTAACATTCAGTACTTC
CASRKQGARGNIQYF
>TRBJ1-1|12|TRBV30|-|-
TGTGCCTGGGGACGTTTGAACACTGAAGCTTTCTTT
CAWGRLNTEAFF
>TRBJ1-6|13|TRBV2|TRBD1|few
TGTGCCAGCACCTCAGGGGGGTATTCACCCCTCCACTTT
CASTSGGYSPLHF
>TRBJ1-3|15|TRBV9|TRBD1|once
TGTGCCAGCAGCGTAGTTGGACAGGGTAAAAACACCATATATTTT
CASSVVGQGKNTIYF
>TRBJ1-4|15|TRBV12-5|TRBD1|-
TGTGCTAGTGGCTCAGGGGGCTCAACTAATGAAAAACTGTTTTTT
CASGSGGSTNEKLFF
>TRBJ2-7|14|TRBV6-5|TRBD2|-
TGTGCCAGCAGTTACTCTGCGGGAGCATCCGAGCAGTACTTC
CASSYSAGASEQYF